This T cell receptor (beta chain) comes out of a study of lymphopenia after photon versus proton radiotherapy. Data came from immunoSEQ multiplex PCR; TCRdb stores just in-frame clones and leaves some out. The repertoire holds some 27,000 clones, with more than 75% as singletons. The study's findings and limits: After lymphocyte nadir, photon-treated repertoires showed oligoclonal expansion, especially CD8+ Temra. Relative stability marked proton patients; photon patients lost diversity and naive cells. In patients who died, overall survival fell as post-nadir TCR diversity dropped more.

As for this clone: Its antigen is still unknown.

This CDR3 spans 13 amino acids. Trimming took 6 bases from V and 0 from J, leaving 8 bases between them. CDR1 MNHNY and CDR2 SVGAGI come from the germline V gene (reference sequence). This sequence joins TRBV6-6 and TRBJ1-1, with D tentatively TRBD1 (6 bases). The sample in question was peripheral blood, obtained from a patient treated with proton-based radiotherapy. This clonotype originated in a woman aged 60-75 years with cholangiocarcinoma. Some clones in this sample may be carry-over from other donors' samples. CDR3 sequence reads: CASRQGLNTEAFF. CDR3 DNA: TGTGCCAGCAGACAGGGTTTGAACACTGAAGCTTTCTTT.